The 10 T cell receptor beta chains below were found in one sample sequenced in a study of blood T cell repertoires in COVID-19. Using immunoSEQ multiplex PCR, the repertoire was profiled, and TCRdb retains in-frame clones only, with some absent. This sample has more than 80,000 clones, with 75% to 90% found just once. Material for sequencing was peripheral blood. The receptors here all came from a woman of 80 years or more with active or convalescent COVID-19.

This chain joins TRBV4-2 and TRBJ2-5, with 16 bases that match TRBD2. This CDR3 comprises 16 residues. The germline V gene encodes CDR1 LGHNA and CDR2 YNFKEQ. J lost 1 base, V lost 8 bases, and 4 bases had no gene match. The CDR3 loop reads CASAGLAGGTQETQYF. DNA of the CDR3: TGTGCCAGCGCGGGACTAGCGGGAGGGACCCAAGAGACCCAGTACTTC.

This chain uses TRBV19 with TRBJ1-2, with TRBD1 as a possible D gene (6 bases). The CDR3 loop spans 12 amino acids. V was clipped by 3 bases and J by 9 bases, with 11 bases between them. The germline V gene has CDR1 LNHDA and CDR2 SQIVND (reference sequence). The DNA of the CDR3 is TGTGCCAGTAGTATGACAGGTCGCAGCTACACCTTC. Its translation is CASSMTGRSYTF.

The V and J genes are TRBV3-1 (or the pseudogene TRBV3-2) and TRBJ1-6; D may be TRBD1 (6 bases). From germline, CDR1 is LGHDT and CDR2 YNNKEL (reference sequence). The V end was cut by 1 base, the J end by 7 bases, with 8 bases between. The CDR3 consists of 14 residues. DNA for the CDR3: TGTGCCAGCAGCCAAGGTCAGGGGAATTCACCCCTCCACTTT. Protein: CASSQGQGNSPLHF.

The chain employs TRBV7-7 and TRBJ2-2; 7 bases line up with TRBD1. Germline V lookup: CDR1 SSHAT, CDR2 FNYEAQ (reference sequence). CDR3 size: 16 residues. V was clipped by 5 bases and J by 5 bases; unmatched bases: 11. The CDR3 nucleotides read TGTGCCAGCAGCCCTACAAAGACAGGGTTGACCGGGGAGCTGTTTTTT. This encodes CASSPTKTGLTGELFF.

This clone occurred a few times. This chain connects TRBV2 to TRBJ1-2, with 7 bases matching TRBD1. CDR1 and CDR2 (germline): SNHLY, FYNNEI. V lost 8 bases and J lost 3; bases outside the gene matches: 6. This CDR3 has 13 amino acids. The DNA of the CDR3 is TGTGCCAGCGGAGACAGGGCCCACTATGGCTACACCTTC. Protein sequence: CASGDRAHYGYTF. Filled out from reference TRBV2 and TRBJ1-2, the complete variable domain reads EPEVTQTPSHQVTQMGQEVILRCVPISNHLYFYWYRQILGQKVEFLVSFYNNEISEKSEIFDDQFSVERPDGSNFTLKIRSTKLEDSAMYFCASGDRAHYGYTFGSGTRLTVV.

V gene TRBV5-4 combines with J gene TRBJ2-3, with TRBD2 identical over 9 bases. Germline CDR1 is SGHNT and CDR2 is YYREEE (reference sequence). With V trimmed by 4 bases and J by 1 base, 7 bases remained unmatched. The CDR3 is made up of 16 amino acids. The CDR3 here is CASSRVAGVGTDTQYF. The CDR3 coding sequence is TGTGCCAGCAGCAGGGTAGCGGGAGTCGGCACAGATACGCAGTATTTT.

This chain uses TRBV5-1 with TRBJ1-2; a weak D match, TRBD1 (6 bases). Germline lookup yields CDR1 SGHRS and CDR2 YFSETQ. V lost 7 bases and J lost 4, with 17 bases in between. The CDR3 length is 14 residues. The CDR3 here is CASSPQGDPYGYTF. CDR3 coding DNA: TGCGCCAGCTCCCCACAGGGAGATCCCTATGGCTACACCTTC.

A few counts support this clone. V usage is TRBV3-1 (or the pseudogene TRBV3-2) and J usage is TRBJ2-3, with D tentatively TRBD2 (5 bases). Germline loops: CDR1 LGHDT, CDR2 YNNKEL (reference sequence). The CDR3 totals 15 residues. V lost 4 bases and J 6 bases, leaving 17 bases between the germline ends. Here the CDR3 reads CASSPFADWRDTQYF. The CDR3 DNA reads as TGTGCCAGCAGCCCTTTCGCGGACTGGAGGGATACGCAGTATTTT.

CDR3 coding DNA: TGTGCCAGCAGGGGGACAGGGAAACACGAGCAGTACTTC. This gives the protein CASRGTGKHEQYF. The chain joins TRBV14 to TRBJ2-7, with 9 bases lining up with TRBD1. Trimming took 6 bases from V and 5 from J; bases not matched to a gene: 5. Looked up from germline, CDR1 is SGHDN and CDR2 is FVKESK. This CDR3 comprises 13 residues. Full variable domain (remainder filled in from reference TRBV14 and TRBJ2-7): EAGVTQFPSHSVIEKGQTVTLRCDPISGHDNLYWYRRVMGKEIKFLLHFVKESKQDESGMPNNRFLAERTGGTYSTLKVQPAELEDSGVYFCASRGTGKHEQYFGPGTRLTVT.

This chain joins TRBV10-3 and TRBJ1-2; D may be TRBD1 (5 bases). Looked up from germline, CDR1 is ENHRY and CDR2 is SYGVKD. The CDR3 is 14 amino acids. With 2 bases removed from V and 5 bases from J, the gap between germline ends came to 12 bases. CDR3 in DNA: TGTGCCATCAGTGAGCCGACAGCAGCTTATGGCTACACCTTC. This gives the protein CAISEPTAAYGYTF.